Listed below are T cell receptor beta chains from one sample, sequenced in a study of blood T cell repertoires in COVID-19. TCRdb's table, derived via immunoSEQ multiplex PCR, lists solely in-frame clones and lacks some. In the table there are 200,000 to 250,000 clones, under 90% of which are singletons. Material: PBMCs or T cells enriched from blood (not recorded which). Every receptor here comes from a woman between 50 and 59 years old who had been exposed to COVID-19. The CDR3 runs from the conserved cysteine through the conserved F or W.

CDR3: CASSTRTGYGYTF
length: 13
J: TRBJ1-2
V: TRBV7-2

CDR3: CATSRPVGRLNTGELFF
length: 17
J: TRBJ2-2
V: TRBV15

CDR3: CASAGTGINQPQHF
length: 14
J: TRBJ1-5
V: TRBV19

CDR3: CSVTGTGPYEQYF
length: 13
J: TRBJ2-7
V: TRBV29-1

CDR3: CASSLSGQYEQYF
length: 13
J: TRBJ2-7
V: TRBV5-1

CDR3: CASSVRGGLNTEAFF
length: 15
J: TRBJ1-1
V: TRBV14

CDR3: CASSPRVYPYEQYF
length: 14
J: TRBJ2-7
V: TRBV2

CDR3: CSVEAPDRNYGYTF
length: 14
J: TRBJ1-2
V: TRBV29-1

CDR3: CASSFNSWQYF
length: 11
J: TRBJ2-7
V: TRBV5-1

CDR3: CAWSTGDNSPLHF
length: 13
J: TRBJ1-6
V: TRBV30

CDR3: CASSQGTGALMNTEAFF
length: 17
J: TRBJ1-1
V: TRBV5-1

CDR3: CASSPTPGDTQYF
length: 13
J: TRBJ2-3
V: TRBV5-1

CDR3: CASSSRTSGGGTDTQYF
length: 17
J: TRBJ2-3
V: TRBV11-3

CDR3: CASSQAAGTSNSPLHF
length: 16
J: TRBJ1-6
V: TRBV3-1/TRBV3-2

CDR3: CSASVPGLAESYEQYF
length: 16
J: TRBJ2-7
V: TRBV20-1

CDR3: CASNRNLSRQGFEAFF
length: 16
J: TRBJ1-1
V: TRBV2

CDR3: CASGRQGDYGYTF
length: 13
J: TRBJ1-2
V: TRBV12-3/TRBV12-4

CDR3: CASSSSTGAGNTIYF
length: 15
J: TRBJ1-3
V: TRBV11-3

CDR3: CASSPDRNLYEQYF
length: 14
J: TRBJ2-7
V: TRBV18

CDR3: CASSPARGVGTEAFF
length: 15
J: TRBJ1-1
V: TRBV18

CDR3: CASSGEVSNEKLFF
length: 14
J: TRBJ1-4
V: TRBV4-3

CDR3: CASSPRTGDLYGYTF
length: 15
J: TRBJ1-2
V: TRBV9

CDR3: CASSEREVVKNIQYF
length: 15
J: TRBJ2-4
V: TRBV2

CDR3: CASSLEGIEAFF
length: 12
J: TRBJ1-1
V: TRBV12-3/TRBV12-4

CDR3: CASSLGPGNEQFF
length: 13
J: TRBJ2-1
V: TRBV5-4

CDR3: CASTWTGTATQYF
length: 13
J: TRBJ2-5
V: TRBV12-3/TRBV12-4

CDR3: CASSYGQQSTGELFF
length: 15
J: TRBJ2-2
V: TRBV6-6

CDR3: CASSEGQGASSANEKLFF
length: 18
J: TRBJ1-4
V: TRBV25-1

CDR3: CASLKEEFNEQFF
length: 13
J: TRBJ2-1
V: TRBV2

CDR3: CASAMERGGTDTQYF
length: 15
J: TRBJ2-3
V: TRBV2

CDR3: CASSLSFETEAFF
length: 13
J: TRBJ1-1
V: TRBV6-6

CDR3: CASSIVQDTEAFF
length: 13
J: TRBJ1-1
V: TRBV19

CDR3: CASGPLALTYNEQFF
length: 15
J: TRBJ2-1
V: TRBV6-5

CDR3: CASSEGLGSYGQFF
length: 14
J: TRBJ2-1
V: TRBV10-2

CDR3: CASSEGAGGPETQYF
length: 15
J: TRBJ2-5
V: TRBV2

CDR3: CASSIGQGARETQYF
length: 15
J: TRBJ2-5
V: TRBV19

CDR3: CASSPSGSSYNEQFF
length: 15
J: TRBJ2-1
V: TRBV3-1/TRBV3-2

CDR3: CSGRWAGTEAFF
length: 12
J: TRBJ1-1
V: TRBV29-1

CDR3: CASSLVAGWSYEQYF
length: 15
J: TRBJ2-7
V: TRBV7-9

CDR3: CASRLEWGLPPYGYTF
length: 16
J: TRBJ1-2
V: TRBV5-1

CDR3: CASSLRGNEQFF
length: 12
J: TRBJ2-1
V: TRBV12-3/TRBV12-4

CDR3: CASSFSNYEQYF
length: 12
J: TRBJ2-7
V: TRBV7-8

CDR3: CASSFQSLVGSTEAFF
length: 16
J: TRBJ1-1
V: TRBV5-1

CDR3: CASSLKGGEDTQYF
length: 14
J: TRBJ2-3
V: TRBV7-7

CDR3: CASSPTENTEAFF
length: 13
J: TRBJ1-1
V: TRBV6-5

CDR3: CATLPIAWRELFF
length: 13
J: TRBJ2-2
V: TRBV5-6

CDR3: CASSVDGTGNTIYF
length: 14
J: TRBJ1-3
V: TRBV9

CDR3: CASRRDVGNQPQHF
length: 14
J: TRBJ1-5
V: TRBV2

CDR3: CASSDTQDRVDEQYF
length: 15
J: TRBJ2-7
V: TRBV6-4

CDR3: CASIGDGNTIYF
length: 12
J: TRBJ1-3
V: TRBV19

CDR3: CASSVEPRETQYF
length: 13
J: TRBJ2-5
V: TRBV2

CDR3: CASSGEFSTEAFF
length: 13
J: TRBJ1-1
V: TRBV2

CDR3: CASSSRRGGSYNEQFF
length: 16
J: TRBJ2-1
V: TRBV28

CDR3: CASSPRTDNTEAFF
length: 14
J: TRBJ1-1
V: TRBV19

CDR3: CASGLASSYNSPLHF
length: 15
J: TRBJ1-6
V: TRBV12-5

CDR3: CASSVAEGTIYF
length: 12
J: TRBJ1-3
V: TRBV9

CDR3: CAIRDGQGVTGGQYF
length: 15
J: TRBJ2-7
V: TRBV10-3